Listed below are T cell receptor beta chains from one sample, sequenced in a study of blood T cell repertoires in COVID-19. Repertoires were generated with immunoSEQ multiplex PCR, while TCRdb's copy carries only in-frame clones and drops some. The sample has approximately 100,000 clones; about 86% are singletons. The material sequenced was PBMCs or T cells enriched from blood (not recorded which). These receptors were obtained from a woman in her forties or fifties who had recovered from COVID-19. CDR3s include the opening cysteine and the closing phenylalanine or tryptophan. A D gene is named only where the DNA matches it firmly. The size of a clone is reported for some rows only, either as once, few or many, or as a class for expanded clones.

once TRBJ2-7 - TRBV29-1 CSVDAGKTYEQYF TGCAGCGTTGACGCGGGGAAGACCTACGAGCAGTACTTC
- TRBJ1-4 TRBD1 TRBV7-8 CASSSDRDRDTNEKLFF TGTGCCAGCAGCTCGGACCGGGACAGGGACACTAATGAAAAACTGTTTTTT
- TRBJ1-1 TRBD1 TRBV5-1 CASSLGQGLSTYEAFF TGCGCCAGCAGCTTGGGACAGGGGCTATCTACCTATGAAGCTTTCTTT
few TRBJ2-7 TRBD2 TRBV19 CASSPSSGRDEQYF TGTGCCAGTAGTCCGTCAAGCGGGAGGGACGAGCAGTACTTC
- TRBJ2-5 - TRBV28 CASSLLGGWEDQETQYF TGTGCCAGCAGTTTATTAGGTGGTTGGGAGGACCAAGAGACCCAGTACTTC
- TRBJ2-5 - TRBV5-1 CASSSVGGRETQYF TGCGCCAGCAGCTCCGTCGGGGGGCGAGAGACCCAGTACTTC
- TRBJ2-2 - TRBV5-4 CASSLLSGGGSRELFF TGTGCCAGCAGCCTTTTGTCCGGGGGAGGTTCGAGGGAGCTGTTTTTT
- TRBJ2-3 - TRBV7-9 CASSLISGEPDTQYF TGTGCCAGCAGCTTAATATCCGGGGAGCCAGATACGCAGTATTTT
- TRBJ2-3 TRBD2 TRBV15 CATSRDGTSGTDTQYF TGTGCCACCAGCAGAGACGGGACTAGCGGTACAGATACGCAGTATTTT
- TRBJ2-7 TRBD2 TRBV5-8 CATRSKGGTSGRSQQYF TGTGCCACCAGAAGTAAGGGCGGGACTAGCGGGAGATCTCAGCAGTACTTC
- TRBJ1-5 - TRBV24-1 CATSDSGRYSNQPQHF TGTGCCACCAGTGATTCTGGGAGATATAGCAATCAGCCCCAGCATTTT
- TRBJ1-1 - TRBV7-2 CASSFSNTEAFF TGTGCCAGCAGCTTCTCGAACACTGAAGCTTTCTTT
- TRBJ2-7 - TRBV5-8 CASSLGGGDEQYF TGTGCCAGCAGCCTTGGAGGGGGGGACGAGCAGTACTTC
- TRBJ1-5 TRBD1 TRBV7-9 CASSLATGQVGNQPQHF TGTGCCAGCAGCTTAGCTACCGGACAGGTGGGCAATCAGCCCCAGCATTTT
few TRBJ1-3 - TRBV4-1 CASSHRNTIYF TGCGCCAGCAGCCACAGAAACACCATATATTTT
- TRBJ1-4 TRBD1 TRBV4-1 CASSQWTGVRLQEKLFF TGCGCCAGCAGCCAATGGACAGGGGTAAGGTTGCAAGAAAAACTGTTTTTT
- TRBJ1-2 TRBD1 TRBV5-1 CASSSGQGVGYTF TGCGCCAGCAGCTCCGGACAGGGTGTAGGCTACACCTTC